A single TCR beta chain is shown here with its context. Its antigen is undetermined. This specimen comes from a study of cytotoxic CD8 clonotypes in ibrutinib-treated CLL. Produced via immunoSEQ multiplex PCR; TCRdb's table is partial and in-frame only. The sample consists of 43,000 or so clones, 50% to 80% of them appearing once. Study-level findings and limits: Clonality rose at ibrutinib response and fell back toward baseline at progression.

Germline values: CDR1 KGHSH, CDR2 LQKENI. The V and J ends lost 6 bases and 4 bases, in that order; junction bases with no gene match: 4. The CDR3 is made up of 13 amino acids. The material was PBMCs, obtained after 24 months of ibrutinib treatment. The TCR originated in a human donor with chronic lymphocytic leukemia. The V and J genes are TRBV18 and TRBJ1-1; 8 bases line up with TRBD1. The CDR3 sequence: CASSADRGTEAFF. The CDR3, as DNA: TGTGCCAGCTCGGCCGACAGGGGCACTGAAGCTTTCTTT.